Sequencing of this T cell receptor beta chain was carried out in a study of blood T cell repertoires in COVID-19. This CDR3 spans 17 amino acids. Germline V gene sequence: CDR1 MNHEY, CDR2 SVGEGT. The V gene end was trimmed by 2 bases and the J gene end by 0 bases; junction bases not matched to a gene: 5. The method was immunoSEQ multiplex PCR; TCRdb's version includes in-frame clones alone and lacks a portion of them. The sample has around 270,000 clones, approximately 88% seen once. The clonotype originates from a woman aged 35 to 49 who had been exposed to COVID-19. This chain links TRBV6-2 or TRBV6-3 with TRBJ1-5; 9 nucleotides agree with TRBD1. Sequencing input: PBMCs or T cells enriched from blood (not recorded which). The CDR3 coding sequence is TGTGCCAGCAGTTACAGGGACAGGGATTTTAGCAATCAGCCCCAGCATTTT. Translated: CASSYRDRDFSNQPQHF.